This TCR beta chain is drawn from a study of T cell repertoires in cytomegalovirus infection. TCRdb ran MiXCR on the reads and lists one entry per CDR3 protein. The table shows about 740,000 distinct CDR3 sequences, with about 30% occurring only once. As regards this clonotype: Its antigen is undetermined.

V was trimmed by 6 bases and J by 4 bases, leaving 10 bases between them. Germline V gives CDR1 MNHEY, CDR2 SMNVEV (reference sequence). The CDR3 runs to 14 residues. The receptor comes from a human donor in good health (CMV status not recorded). Some clones in this sample may be carry-over from other donors' samples. Sample: cultured PBMCs, taken from culture after CMV antigen stimulation. The chain links TRBV27 to TRBJ1-6, with a weak D call TRBD1 (5 bases). The CDR3 DNA follows: TGTGCCAGCAGCGAGACAGTATATAATTCACCCCTCCACTTT. Translation: CASSETVYNSPLHF.